These 20 T cell receptor beta chains were sequenced from one sample in a study of cytomegalovirus exposure and HLA in healthy donors. 13 Jbeta primers and 60 Vbeta primers were used for the PCR. Assay: immunoSEQ multiplex PCR; the TCRdb copy retains only in-frame clones and omits some. The data hold roughly 140,000 clones, with nearly 80% observed a single time. The source material was PBMCs. The receptors originated from a man aged 40-50 years in good health and CMV-seropositive.

This sequence joins TRBV30 and TRBJ2-7, with no clear D. The CDR3 covers 15 residues. Germline V gene data show CDR1 as GTSNPN and CDR2 as SVGIG (reference sequence). The germline V and J ends were trimmed by 0 bases and 0 bases, with 12 bases remaining between them. The CDR3 loop reads CAWSVRRQSSYEQYF. The CDR3 DNA is TGTGCCTGGAGTGTACGGCGGCAGAGCTCCTACGAGCAGTACTTC.

The chain has TRBV19 and TRBJ2-3, with TRBD2 matching over 14 bases. The CDR3 length is 17 residues. Germline V gives CDR1 LNHDA, CDR2 SQIVND (reference sequence). J lost 3 bases, V lost 7 bases, and 9 bases had no gene match. CDR3 in DNA: TGTGCCAGTACGTTAGGGGGACTAGCGGGAGAAACAGATACGCAGTATTTT. This encodes CASTLGGLAGETDTQYF.

The J gene is TRBJ1-4, the V gene TRBV5-5, with D uncertain. This CDR3 has 12 residues. V shed 0 bases and J shed 9 bases, with 6 bases lying between them. Germline values: CDR1 SGHKS, CDR2 YYEKEE (reference sequence). CDR3 sequence (DNA): TGTGCCAGCAGCTTGGGCGGGAAAAAACTGTTTTTT. It specifies CASSLGGKKLFF.

The chain couples TRBV6-6 to TRBJ2-5; 7 bases match TRBD1. This CDR3 region has 14 residues. The V gene's germline CDR1 is MNHNY and CDR2 SVGAGI (reference sequence). The V gene end was trimmed by 2 bases and the J gene end by 4 bases; junction bases not matched to a gene: 4. The CDR3 DNA is TGTGCCAGCAGTTACCGACAGGGTTTAGAGACCCAGTACTTC. Translating it yields CASSYRQGLETQYF.

The rearrangement uses TRBV6-6 and TRBJ2-2; no clear D gene. The ends were cut back, 0 bases at V and 1 base at J, with 9 bases in the middle. CDR1 and CDR2 (germline): MNHNY, SVGAGI (reference sequence). CDR3 length: 16 residues. The CDR3, as DNA: TGTGCCAGCAGTTACTCGCGCAGGTTGAACACCGGGGAGCTGTTTTTT. This codes for CASSYSRRLNTGELFF.

The V gene is TRBV20-1, the J gene TRBJ2-7, with D possibly being TRBD2 (5 bases). Trimming took off 2 bases at V and 7 bases at J, with 9 bases between the two ends. Looked up from germline, CDR1 is DFQATT and CDR2 is SNEGSKA (reference sequence). There are 11 residues in the CDR3. CDR3 DNA sequence: TGCAGTGCTAGACCGGGAATAGAGCAGTACTTC. This encodes CSARPGIEQYF.

The gene calls are TRBV7-2 and TRBJ2-5; TRBD1 aligns across 12 bases. Gene TRBJ2-7 matches the end of the DNA better, so the J call may be wrong. CDR3 length: 15 residues. Germline CDR1 is SGHTA and CDR2 is FQGNSA. The CDR3 region is CASSSWGTGGNEQYF. CDR3 nucleotide sequence: TGTGCCAGCAGCTCTTGGGGGACAGGGGGCAACGAGCAGTACTTC.

The chain recombines TRBV7-2 with TRBJ1-2; D is unresolved. The CDR3 has 16 amino acids. V lost 4 bases and J 6 bases, leaving 21 bases between the germline ends. Germline loops: CDR1 SGHTA, CDR2 FQGNSA. The CDR3 spells CASSSHLAQVFDGYTF. The CDR3 nucleotides are TGTGCCAGCAGCTCTCACCTTGCTCAGGTCTTCGATGGCTACACCTTC. Full variable domain (rest looked up from reference TRBV7-2 and TRBJ1-2): GAGVSQSPSNKVTEKGKDVELRCDPISGHTALYWYRQSLGQGLEFLIYFQGNSAPDKSGLPSDRFSAERTGGSVSTLTIQRTQQEDSAVYLCASSSHLAQVFDGYTFGSGTRLTVV.

This chain uses TRBV27 with TRBJ1-5; maybe TRBD1 (6 bases). Germline V CDR1 and CDR2: MNHEY, SMNVEV (reference sequence). This CDR3 spans 16 amino acids. V dropped 3 bases and J dropped 1 base, with 13 bases sitting between them. The CDR3 DNA follows: TGTGCCAGCAGTTTGGCGGGCAGGGGAAGCAATCAGCCCCAGCATTTT. Translating it yields CASSLAGRGSNQPQHF.

This chain uses TRBV5-1 with TRBJ2-1, with 9 bases that match TRBD1. In germline, CDR1 is SGHRS, CDR2 YFSETQ. Unmatched junction bases numbered 20, after V lost 7 bases and J lost 12 bases. CDR3 length: 16 amino acids. CDR3 sequence (DNA): TGCGCCAGCGAGCTACAGCCCGGGACAGGGACTAAGGTGCAGTTCTTC. Encoded protein: CASELQPGTGTKVQFF.

This clone has more than one count but fewer than ten. This chain uses TRBV18 with TRBJ2-1, with D tentatively TRBD2 (6 bases). CDR1 and CDR2 from the germline V gene are KGHSH and LQKENI. V was trimmed by 3 bases and J by 7 bases, leaving 10 bases between them. The CDR3 totals 13 residues. The CDR3: CASSPPGRNEQFF. In nucleotides, the CDR3 is TGTGCCAGCTCACCTCCAGGGAGGAATGAGCAGTTCTTC.

This clone came up a few times. This rearrangement joins TRBV7-3 to TRBJ2-5; 13 bases agree with TRBD2. The ends lost 4 bases at V and 5 bases at J; junction bases unmatched: 7. CDR1 and CDR2 (germline): SGHTA, FQGTGA. This CDR3 contains 16 residues. The CDR3 protein is CASSSSGLAGRETQYF. In DNA form, the CDR3 reads TGTGCCAGCAGCTCCTCGGGACTAGCGGGACGGGAGACCCAGTACTTC.

V and J are TRBV6-1 and TRBJ1-4, with TRBD1 matching 10 bases. CDR1 and CDR2 from the germline V gene are MNHNS and SASEGT. The CDR3 is 15 amino acids. V was clipped by 5 bases and J by 5 bases; unmatched bases: 5. In DNA form, the CDR3 reads TGTGCCAGCAGTATACCGGGACAGGGGAATGAAAAACTGTTTTTT. It is translated as CASSIPGQGNEKLFF.

This chain joins TRBV5-4 and TRBJ2-5; 7 nucleotides align to TRBD1. The CDR3 runs to 13 residues. V trimming: 4 bases; J trimming: 5 bases; junction bases outside the gene matches: 5. The germline CDR1 and CDR2 sequences are SGHNT and YYREEE (reference sequence). The CDR3 nucleotides read TGTGCCAGCAGCAGGGGGACAGAGGAGACCCAGTACTTC. Encoded protein: CASSRGTEETQYF.

This clone was picked up a small number of times. CDR3 region: CASSLTRGVRTEAFF. In nucleotides, the CDR3 is TGTGCCAGCAGCCTGACCAGGGGGGTTAGAACTGAAGCTTTCTTT. The chain links TRBV7-6 to TRBJ1-1; 7 nucleotides agree with TRBD1. Germline V gene data show CDR1 as SGHVS and CDR2 as FNYEAQ. There are 15 residues in the CDR3. The V segment lost 5 bases and the J segment 5 bases; nucleotides outside the gene matches: 11.

The chain couples TRBV27 to TRBJ1-1, with TRBD1 matching 8 bases. The CDR3 has 15 amino acids. Germline V lookup: CDR1 MNHEY, CDR2 SMNVEV (reference sequence). Unmatched junction bases numbered 10, after V lost 5 bases and J lost 5 bases. The CDR3 DNA reads as TGTGCCAGCAGTCCCACTTGGACAGGGAGAACTGAAGCTTTCTTT. Amino acids: CASSPTWTGRTEAFF.

V is TRBV6-5 and J is TRBJ1-5; 7 bases map to TRBD1. This CDR3 contains 14 residues. Germline V gene data show CDR1 as MNHEY and CDR2 as SVGAGI. V lost 6 bases, J lost 5 bases, and 7 bases stayed unmatched. CDR3 amino acids: CASRRAGGYQPQHF. DNA of the CDR3: TGTGCCAGCAGACGGGCAGGGGGATATCAGCCCCAGCATTTT.

The J gene is TRBJ2-7, the V gene TRBV30; 12 nucleotides line up with TRBD1. The CDR3 runs 19 residues. Unmatched junction bases numbered 16, after V lost 1 base and J lost 3 bases. CDR1 is GTSNPN, CDR2 SVGIG, per germline (reference sequence). CDR3 in DNA: TGTGCCTGGAGTGCCCGGGACAGGGGGCAGTCAACAGGTATCTACGAGCAGTACTTC. Amino acids: CAWSARDRGQSTGIYEQYF.

V usage is TRBV2 and J usage is TRBJ1-1; the match to TRBD1 covers 8 bases. V lost 6 bases, J lost 1 base, and 4 bases stayed unmatched. This CDR3 is built from 14 residues. Germline loops: CDR1 SNHLY, CDR2 FYNNEI. In DNA, the CDR3 is TGTGCCAGCAGCCTACAGGGGGGGAACACTGAAGCTTTCTTT. Translated, it gives CASSLQGGNTEAFF.

V and J are TRBV19 and TRBJ1-1, with a possible D match to TRBD1 (5 bases). CDR3 length: 15 residues. The germline V gene has CDR1 LNHDA and CDR2 SQIVND (reference sequence). The germline V and J ends were trimmed by 3 bases and 7 bases, with 18 bases remaining between them. CDR3 sequence reads: CASSIVLRLRDEAFF. DNA of the CDR3: TGTGCCAGTAGTATCGTACTGCGGCTCAGGGATGAAGCTTTCTTT.